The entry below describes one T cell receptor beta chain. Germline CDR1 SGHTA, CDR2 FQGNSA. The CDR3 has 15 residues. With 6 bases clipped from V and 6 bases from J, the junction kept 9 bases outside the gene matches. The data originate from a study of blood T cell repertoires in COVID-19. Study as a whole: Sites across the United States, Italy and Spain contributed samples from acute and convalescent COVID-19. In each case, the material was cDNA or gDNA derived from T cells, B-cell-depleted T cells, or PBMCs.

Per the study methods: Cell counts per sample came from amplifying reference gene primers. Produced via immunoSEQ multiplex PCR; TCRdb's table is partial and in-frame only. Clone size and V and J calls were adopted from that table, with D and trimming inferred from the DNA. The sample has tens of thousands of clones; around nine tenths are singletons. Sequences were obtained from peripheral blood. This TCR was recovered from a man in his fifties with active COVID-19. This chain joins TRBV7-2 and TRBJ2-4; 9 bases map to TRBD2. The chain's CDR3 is CASSQPVAGVNIQYF. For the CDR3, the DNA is TGTGCCAGCAGTCAACCGGTAGCGGGAGTAAACATTCAGTACTTC. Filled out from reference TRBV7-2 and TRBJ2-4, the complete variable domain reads GAGVSQSPSNKVTEKGKDVELRCDPISGHTALYWYRQSLGQGLEFLIYFQGNSAPDKSGLPSDRFSAERTGGSVSTLTIQRTQQEDSAVYLCASSQPVAGVNIQYFGAGTRLSVL.